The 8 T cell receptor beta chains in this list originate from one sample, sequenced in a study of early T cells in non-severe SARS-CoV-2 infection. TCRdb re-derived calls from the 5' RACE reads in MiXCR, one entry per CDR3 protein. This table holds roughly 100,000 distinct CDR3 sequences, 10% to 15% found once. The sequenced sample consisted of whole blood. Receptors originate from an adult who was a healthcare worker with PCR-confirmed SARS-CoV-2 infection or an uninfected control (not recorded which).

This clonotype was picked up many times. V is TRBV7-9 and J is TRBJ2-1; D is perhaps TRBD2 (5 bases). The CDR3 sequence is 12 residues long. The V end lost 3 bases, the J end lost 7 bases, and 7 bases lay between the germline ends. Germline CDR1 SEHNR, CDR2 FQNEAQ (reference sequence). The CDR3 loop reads CASSLGENEQFF. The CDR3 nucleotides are TGTGCCAGCAGCTTGGGAGAAAATGAGCAGTTCTTC.

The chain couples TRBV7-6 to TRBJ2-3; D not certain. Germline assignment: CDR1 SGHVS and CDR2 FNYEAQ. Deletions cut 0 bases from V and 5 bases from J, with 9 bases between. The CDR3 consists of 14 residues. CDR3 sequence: CASSLAVGGDTQYF. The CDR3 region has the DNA TGTGCCAGCAGCTTAGCAGTTGGTGGAGATACGCAGTATTTT.

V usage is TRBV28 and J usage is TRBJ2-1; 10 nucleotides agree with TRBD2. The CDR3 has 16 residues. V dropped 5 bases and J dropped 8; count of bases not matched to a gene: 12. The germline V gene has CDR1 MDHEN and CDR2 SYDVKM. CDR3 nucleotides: TGTGCCAGCAGTCAACTAGCGGGATTTTTTGGGGATGAGCAGTTCTTC. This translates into CASSQLAGFFGDEQFF.

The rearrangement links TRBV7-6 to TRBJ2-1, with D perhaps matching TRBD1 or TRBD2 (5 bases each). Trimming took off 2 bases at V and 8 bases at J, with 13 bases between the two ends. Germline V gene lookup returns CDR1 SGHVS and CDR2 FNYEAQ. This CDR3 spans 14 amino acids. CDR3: CASSLNTGLDEQFF. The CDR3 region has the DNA TGTGCCAGCAGCTTAAATACGGGGCTGGATGAGCAGTTCTTC. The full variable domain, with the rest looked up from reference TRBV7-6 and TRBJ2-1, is GAGVSQSPRYKVTKRGQDVALRCDPISGHVSLYWYRQALGQGPEFLTYFNYEAQQDKSGLPNDRFSAERPEGSISTLTIQRTEQRDSAMYRCASSLNTGLDEQFFGPGTRLTVL.

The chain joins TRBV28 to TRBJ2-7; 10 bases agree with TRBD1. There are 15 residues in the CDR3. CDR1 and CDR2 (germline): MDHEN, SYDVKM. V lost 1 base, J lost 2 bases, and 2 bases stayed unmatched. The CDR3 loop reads CASSLSDRGAYEQYF. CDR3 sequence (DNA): TGTGCCAGCAGTTTATCGGACAGGGGGGCCTACGAGCAGTACTTC.

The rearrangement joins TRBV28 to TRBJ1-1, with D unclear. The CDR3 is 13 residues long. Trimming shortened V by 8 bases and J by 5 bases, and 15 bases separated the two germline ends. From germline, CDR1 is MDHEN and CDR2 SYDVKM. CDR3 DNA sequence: TGTGCCAGCGCAAAAAGAGAGGTAACTGAAGCTTTCTTT. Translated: CASAKREVTEAFF.

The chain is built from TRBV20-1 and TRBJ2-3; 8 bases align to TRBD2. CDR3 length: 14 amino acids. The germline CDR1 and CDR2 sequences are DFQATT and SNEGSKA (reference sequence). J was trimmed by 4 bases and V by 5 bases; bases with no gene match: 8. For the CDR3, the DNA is TGCAGTGCTCCCGAGCGGGAGTCGGCAGATACGCAGTATTTT. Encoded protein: CSAPERESADTQYF.

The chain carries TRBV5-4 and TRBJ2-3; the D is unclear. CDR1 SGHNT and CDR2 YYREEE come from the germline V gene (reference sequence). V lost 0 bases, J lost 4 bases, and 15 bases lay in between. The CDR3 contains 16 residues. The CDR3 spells CASSLVPVSFSDTQYF. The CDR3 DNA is TGTGCCAGCAGCTTGGTTCCGGTCTCTTTCTCAGATACGCAGTATTTT.